The 30 T cell receptor beta chains below all came from one sample that was sequenced in a study of blood T cell repertoires in COVID-19. Clones were read by immunoSEQ multiplex PCR, and TCRdb kept only the in-frame ones, dropping some. The top ten clones hold roughly 8% of a sample with about 280,000 clones, approximately 89% of them seen once. The sequencing input was peripheral blood. Receptors originate from a man aged 35 to 55 with active or convalescent COVID-19.

This clone was found once. This rearrangement joins TRBV5-1 to TRBJ1-5; D possibly corresponds to TRBD1 (6 bases). Trimming left V 5 bases short and J 7 bases short, with 13 bases between. The CDR3 contains 13 residues. Germline CDR1 SGHRS, CDR2 YFSETQ. CDR3 sequence reads: CASSFEGEQPQHF. CDR3 nucleotide sequence: TGCGCCAGCAGTTTCGAGGGGGAACAGCCCCAGCATTTT. Supplemented by reference TRBV5-1 and TRBJ1-5, the full variable domain reads KAGVTQTPRYLIKTRGQQVTLSCSPISGHRSVSWYQQTPGQGLQFLFEYFSETQRNKGNFPGRFSGRQFSNSRSEMNVSTLELGDSALYLCASSFEGEQPQHFGDGTRLSIL.

The chain recombines TRBV6-6 with TRBJ1-4; the D is unclear. The CDR3 spans 13 residues. CDR1 and CDR2 (germline): MNHNY, SVGAGI (reference sequence). V gave up 5 bases and J gave up 10 bases, with 14 bases separating them. The chain's CDR3 is CASSKQDSGKLFF. The CDR3 DNA is TGTGCCAGCAGTAAACAAGACTCTGGAAAACTGTTTTTT.

As for this clone: The junction departs from germline at one end; a sequencing error may be responsible. V usage is TRBV13 and J usage is TRBJ1-3; perhaps TRBD1 as D (5 bases). Looked up from germline, CDR1 is PRHDT and CDR2 is FYEKMQ (reference sequence). This CDR3 has 11 amino acids. The CDR3 protein is CASSFRQSLHF. Written as DNA, the CDR3 is TGTGCCAGCAGCTTCAGACAGTCGCTACATTTT.

The V gene is TRBV5-1, the J gene TRBJ1-2, with 9 bases lining up with TRBD1. Germline CDR1 is SGHRS and CDR2 is YFSETQ. V lost 2 bases and J lost 5; bases outside the gene matches: 7. The length of the CDR3 is 15 residues. The CDR3 spells CASSFGTGLGYGYTF. In DNA, the CDR3 is TGCGCCAGCAGCTTTGGGACAGGGCTGGGTTATGGCTACACCTTC.

The CDR3: CASSEFFPGTGHGYTF. CDR3 DNA sequence: TGTGCCAGCAGTGAATTTTTCCCGGGGACAGGGCATGGCTACACCTTC. The J gene is TRBJ1-2, the V gene TRBV25-1, with TRBD1 identical over 9 bases. There are 16 residues in the CDR3. The germline V gene encodes CDR1 MGHDK and CDR2 SYGVNS. Unmatched junction bases numbered 9, after V lost 1 base and J lost 6 bases.

This sequence joins TRBV10-2 and TRBJ1-2; D uncertain. This CDR3 is 10 amino acids long. Trimming removed 6 bases from V and 10 bases from J, with 9 bases in between. The germline CDR1 and CDR2 sequences are WSHSY and SAAADI. This CDR3 is CASRARDYTF. Here the CDR3 DNA reads TGCGCCAGCAGGGCTAGAGACTACACCTTC.

The chain employs TRBV9 and TRBJ1-3; no clear D gene. CDR1 and CDR2 from the germline V gene are SGDLS and YYNGEE. V gave up 6 bases and J gave up 1 base, with 14 bases separating them. This CDR3 contains 15 residues. The CDR3 protein is CASTPDGESGNTIYF. The CDR3 nucleotides are TGTGCCAGCACCCCGGACGGGGAGTCTGGAAACACCATATATTTT.

The gene calls are TRBV19 and TRBJ1-1; D not certain. V lost 2 bases and J lost 3, with 13 bases in between. CDR1 is LNHDA and CDR2 is SQIVND in the germline V gene (reference sequence). The CDR3 has 15 amino acids. CDR3 in DNA: TGTGCCAGTAGTATACTCACGGGGTTAGACACTGAAGCTTTCTTT. It specifies CASSILTGLDTEAFF.

The genes are TRBV7-6 and TRBJ1-1, with D tentatively TRBD1 (6 bases). Looked up from germline, CDR1 is SGHVS and CDR2 is FNYEAQ. The CDR3 loop spans 15 amino acids. The V gene lost 5 bases and the J gene lost 1 base, with 14 bases spanning the gap. The CDR3 DNA is TGTGCCAGCAGCCCCCAGACGGACAGGAACACTGAAGCTTTCTTT. It specifies CASSPQTDRNTEAFF.

This clone was found once. The chain employs TRBV30 and TRBJ2-2; D is perhaps TRBD1 or TRBD2 (5 bases each). The CDR3 extends over 13 amino acids. V gave up 5 bases and J gave up 6 bases, with 13 bases separating them. Germline V lookup: CDR1 GTSNPN, CDR2 SVGIG (reference sequence). The CDR3 reads CAWGTQLAGELFF. As DNA, the CDR3 is TGTGCCTGGGGGACCCAGCTAGCCGGGGAGCTGTTTTTT.

Regarding this clone: Other DNA sequences in the same sample also yield this CDR3. CDR3 in DNA: TGTGCCAGCAGTTTATTAGGAGGAGCCAAAAACATTCAGTACTTC. It encodes CASSLLGGAKNIQYF. The chain couples TRBV27 to TRBJ2-4, with D possibly being TRBD2 (5 bases). Germline V gene data show CDR1 as MNHEY and CDR2 as SMNVEV (reference sequence). This CDR3 has 15 amino acids. The V end lost 1 base, the J end lost 0 bases, and 7 bases lay between the germline ends.

The gene calls are TRBV7-3 and TRBJ2-1; TRBD2 agrees at 10 bases. This CDR3 is built from 16 residues. Germline V gene sequence: CDR1 SGHTA, CDR2 FQGTGA. V gave up 2 bases and J gave up 8 bases; unmatched junction bases: 9. The CDR3 DNA is TGTGCCAGCAGCTTACAGGTAGCGGGGGGCCTCCATGAGCAGTTCTTC. Its protein product is CASSLQVAGGLHEQFF. The entire variable domain, with the rest obtained from reference TRBV7-3 and TRBJ2-1, is as follows: GAGVSQTPSNKVTEKGKYVELRCDPISGHTALYWYRQSLGQGPEFLIYFQGTGAADDSGLPNDRFFAVRPEGSVSTLKIQRTERGDSAVYLCASSLQVAGGLHEQFFGPGTRLTVL.

The chain has TRBV19 and TRBJ2-1; TRBD2 agrees at 11 bases. The CDR3 is 15 residues long. Germline CDR1 is LNHDA and CDR2 is SQIVND (reference sequence). V was pared by 8 bases and J by 9 bases, with 12 bases of the junction left unmatched. CDR3 sequence (DNA): TGTGCCAGTTATAGCGGGAGGGCCGGAGGGGGTGAGCAGTTCTTC. Translated, it gives CASYSGRAGGGEQFF.

V usage is TRBV5-1 and J usage is TRBJ2-7, with TRBD1 identical over 8 bases. Trimming took 2 bases from V and 3 from J; bases not matched to a gene: 10. This CDR3 comprises 16 residues. In germline, CDR1 is SGHRS, CDR2 YFSETQ. CDR3 nucleotides: TGCGCCAGCAGCTTCCCGCCGAACACAGGGGGCTACGAGCAGTACTTC. Encoded protein: CASSFPPNTGGYEQYF.

The chain employs TRBV3-1 (or the pseudogene TRBV3-2) and TRBJ2-7, with 10 nucleotides matching TRBD2. The CDR3 is 15 amino acids. The germline V gene encodes CDR1 LGHDT and CDR2 YNNKEL (reference sequence). The junction had 7 bases not matched to a gene; V was cut back by 3 bases and J by 5 bases. CDR3 DNA: TGTGCCAGCAGCCATTTTACTAGCGGGATCCACGAGCAGTACTTC. Translating gives CASSHFTSGIHEQYF.

The chain employs TRBV12-5 and TRBJ1-1; possible D gene TRBD1, 6 bases. Deletions cut 3 bases from V and 4 bases from J, with 18 bases between. This CDR3 spans 16 amino acids. Germline V lookup: CDR1 LGHNT, CDR2 FRNRAP. The CDR3 protein is CASGFGGGGESTEAFF. CDR3 bases: TGTGCTAGTGGTTTCGGCGGGGGCGGAGAGAGCACTGAAGCTTTCTTT.

The chain joins TRBV19 to TRBJ2-5; a possible D gene is TRBD1 (7 bases). CDR3 length equals 16 residues. From germline, CDR1 is LNHDA and CDR2 SQIVND (reference sequence). Deletions cut 4 bases from V and 2 bases from J, with 17 bases between. The CDR3 nucleotides read TGTGCCAGTAGTACTGGGGCAGGGGGACTTCAAGAGACCCAGTACTTC. Translated, it gives CASSTGAGGLQETQYF.

The V call is TRBV7-9, the J call TRBJ2-5; no clear D gene. CDR3 length: 15 amino acids. Germline CDR1 is SEHNR and CDR2 is FQNEAQ (reference sequence). V lost 2 bases, J lost 5 bases, and 15 bases lay in between. CDR3 amino acids: CASSLKTPLGETQYF. The CDR3 DNA reads TGTGCCAGCAGCTTAAAGACCCCCCTCGGGGAGACCCAGTACTTC.

This clone was recorded a few times. The chain carries TRBV12-3 or TRBV12-4 and TRBJ1-2; D gene uncertain. V dropped 10 bases and J dropped 7 bases, with 13 bases sitting between them. CDR3 length equals 11 residues. The CDR3 reads CAIRGASGYTF. The CDR3 region has the DNA TGTGCCATAAGAGGCGCCTCTGGCTACACCTTC.

V usage is TRBV3-1 (or the pseudogene TRBV3-2) and J usage is TRBJ2-6, with TRBD1 matching over 8 bases. The germline gives CDR1 LGHDT, CDR2 YNNKEL (reference sequence). The length of the CDR3 is 18 residues. J gave up 2 bases and V 2 bases, and 8 bases lay outside the gene matches. The DNA of the CDR3 is TGTGCCAGCAGCCAACTGGGACAGGCTGAGGCTGGGGCCAACGTCCTGACTTTC. Translated, it gives CASSQLGQAEAGANVLTF.

V gene TRBV18 combines with J gene TRBJ2-7; 8 bases fit TRBD1. There are 16 residues in the CDR3. V shed 6 bases and J 3 bases; nucleotides not matched to a gene: 13. Looked up from germline, CDR1 is KGHSH and CDR2 is LQKENI. CDR3 nucleotide sequence: TGTGCCAGCTCCCTGGGTGGGGACAGGACGAGCTACGAGCAGTACTTC. It is translated as CASSLGGDRTSYEQYF. The complete variable domain, with remaining parts taken from reference TRBV18 and TRBJ2-7, reads NAGVMQNPRHLVRRRGQEARLRCSPMKGHSHVYWYRQLPEEGLKFMVYLQKENIIDESGMPKERFSAEFPKEGPSILRIQQVVRGDSAAYFCASSLGGDRTSYEQYFGPGTRLTVT.

The chain joins TRBV30 to TRBJ1-2; D call uncertain. Trimming cost V 1 base and J 1 base, with 7 bases left between them. The CDR3 is 13 residues long. Germline CDR1 reads GTSNPN; CDR2 reads SVGIG (reference sequence). The CDR3 DNA is TGTGCCTGGAGTGGCAGCGTTAACTATGGCTACACCTTC. Protein sequence: CAWSGSVNYGYTF.

The chain links TRBV29-1 to TRBJ2-2, with 7 positions matching TRBD2. With 4 bases clipped from V and 4 bases from J, the junction kept 6 bases outside the gene matches. The CDR3 consists of 14 residues. Germline assignment: CDR1 SQVTM and CDR2 ANQGSEA. CDR3 sequence (DNA): TGCAGCGTTGGGGGAGGGTTCGGCACCGGGGAGCTGTTTTTT. Protein: CSVGGGFGTGELFF.

This clone came up a few times. V is TRBV11-2 and J is TRBJ1-1; no clear D gene. CDR3 length: 11 amino acids. V lost 3 bases and J lost 3, with 2 bases in between. From germline, CDR1 is SGHAT and CDR2 FQNNGV. CDR3 bases: TGTGCCAGCAGCTTCGACACTGAAGCTTTCTTT. Its translation: CASSFDTEAFF.

The chain uses TRBV3-1 (or the pseudogene TRBV3-2) and TRBJ1-6; possible D gene TRBD1, 5 bases. V was cut by 2 bases and J by 5 bases, with 16 bases left in between. The CDR3 runs 17 residues. Germline V CDR1 and CDR2: LGHDT, YNNKEL (reference sequence). The CDR3 DNA reads TGTGCCAGCAGCCAAATTCATGGGGGGACGGATAATTCACCCCTCCACTTT. Protein sequence: CASSQIHGGTDNSPLHF.

J is TRBJ1-1 and V is TRBV4-1; TRBD1 matches 8 bases. Germline CDR1 and CDR2: MGHRA and YSYEKL. V shed 4 bases and J 3 bases; nucleotides not matched to a gene: 4. The CDR3 spans 14 residues. The CDR3 DNA is TGCGCCAGCAGCCGGACAGGGTTTGACACTGAAGCTTTCTTT. Its protein product is CASSRTGFDTEAFF.

The rearrangement joins TRBV30 to TRBJ1-2; D is undetermined. The ends were cut back, 0 bases at V and 4 bases at J, with 9 bases in the middle. CDR3 length: 13 residues. The germline CDR1 and CDR2 sequences are GTSNPN and SVGIG (reference sequence). CDR3 residues: CAWSVRTVYGYTF. The CDR3 DNA is TGTGCCTGGAGTGTAAGAACAGTCTATGGCTACACCTTC. Based on the CDR3 plus reference TRBV30 and TRBJ1-2, the full variable domain is SQTIHQWPATLVQPVGSPLSLECTVEGTSNPNLYWYRQAAGRGLQLLFYSVGIGQISSEVPQNLSASRPQDRQFILSSKKLLLSDSGFYLCAWSVRTVYGYTFGSGTRLTVV.

The rearrangement links TRBV6-6 to TRBJ2-7; 7 nucleotides agree with TRBD1. Germline V gene sequence: CDR1 MNHNY, CDR2 SVGAGI (reference sequence). V was pared by 6 bases and J by 3 bases, with 5 bases of the junction left unmatched. The CDR3 runs 13 residues. The CDR3 DNA reads TGTGCCAGCAGACGGGACAGTGGCTACGAGCAGTACTTC. Translating it yields CASRRDSGYEQYF.

In its sample, this clone was seen a few times. CDR3 loop: CSVWESYEQYF. The DNA of the CDR3 is TGCAGCGTTTGGGAGTCCTACGAGCAGTACTTC. This chain links TRBV29-1 with TRBJ2-7; TRBD2 is a possible D gene (5 bases). The V gene's germline CDR1 is SQVTM and CDR2 ANQGSEA. Trimming stripped 5 bases from V and 1 base from J, with 6 bases between. This CDR3 has 11 residues.

The genes are TRBV6-6 and TRBJ2-2; unclear D gene. The CDR3 covers 14 residues. Trimming cost V 5 bases and J 5 bases, with 12 bases left between them. Germline CDR1 is MNHNY and CDR2 is SVGAGI (reference sequence). The CDR3 DNA sequence: TGTGCCAGCAGTATGGCGGCCGGTACCGGGGAGCTGTTTTTT. The encoded protein is CASSMAAGTGELFF.